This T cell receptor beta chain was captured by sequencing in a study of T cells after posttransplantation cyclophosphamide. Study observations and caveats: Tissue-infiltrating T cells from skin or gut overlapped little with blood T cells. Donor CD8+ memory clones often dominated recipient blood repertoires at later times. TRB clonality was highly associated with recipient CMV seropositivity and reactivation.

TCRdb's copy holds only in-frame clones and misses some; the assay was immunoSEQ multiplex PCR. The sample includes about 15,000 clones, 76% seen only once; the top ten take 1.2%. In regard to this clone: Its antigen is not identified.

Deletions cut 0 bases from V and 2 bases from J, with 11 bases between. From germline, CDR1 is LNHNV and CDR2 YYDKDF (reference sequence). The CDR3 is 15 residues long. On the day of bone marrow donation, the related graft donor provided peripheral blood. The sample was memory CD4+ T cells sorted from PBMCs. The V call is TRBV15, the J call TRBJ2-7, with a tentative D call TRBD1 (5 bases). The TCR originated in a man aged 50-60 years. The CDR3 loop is CATSRDHGHAYEQYF. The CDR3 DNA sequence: TGTGCCACCAGCAGAGATCACGGACACGCCTACGAGCAGTACTTC.